One and the same sample provided the 5 T cell receptor beta chains below, sequenced in a study of cytomegalovirus exposure and HLA in healthy donors. The PCR made use of 60 Vbeta and 13 Jbeta primers. TCRdb keeps only in-frame clones here, not all; method: immunoSEQ multiplex PCR. The table shows some 93,000 clones, with less than 10% occurring only once. Sequenced input: PBMCs. These receptor sequences come from a man in his fifties in good health and CMV-seropositive.

This clone has a handful of counts. The chain employs TRBV6-1 and TRBJ2-4; 7 bases fit TRBD2. The junction had 13 bases not matched to a gene; V was cut back by 7 bases and J by 7 bases. The germline V gene encodes CDR1 MNHNS and CDR2 SASEGT. This CDR3 region has 15 residues. As DNA, the CDR3 is TGTGCCAGCACCTCATTAAGAGCGGGAAGGAACATTCAGTACTTC. The encoded protein is CASTSLRAGRNIQYF.

This clone was seen more than once but under ten times. This chain uses TRBV15 with TRBJ1-1; possibly TRBD1 for D (6 bases). The CDR3 spans 13 residues. V was clipped by 8 bases and J by 0 bases, with 10 bases between them. Looked up from germline, CDR1 is LNHNV and CDR2 is YYDKDF (reference sequence). The CDR3 spells CATRQVLNTEAFF. The DNA for the CDR3 is TGTGCCACCCGACAGGTTCTGAACACTGAAGCTTTCTTT.

A few counts support this clone. CDR3 nucleotides: TGCGCCAGCAGCCTCCTAAGCGGGACTCTCCAAGAGACCCAGTACTTC. Its protein is CASSLLSGTLQETQYF. V and J are TRBV5-1 and TRBJ2-5; 7 bases map to TRBD2. After removal of 4 bases from V and 1 base from J, the junction contained 10 bases not matched to a gene. Germline CDR1 reads SGHRS; CDR2 reads YFSETQ. The CDR3 runs to 16 residues.

V is TRBV19 and J is TRBJ1-1; no reliable D call. The CDR3 has 15 amino acids. Germline V lookup: CDR1 LNHDA, CDR2 SQIVND (reference sequence). V was cut by 6 bases and J by 4 bases, with 18 bases left in between. Here the CDR3 DNA reads TGTGCCAGTAGCCCCTGGGGAGGGAGGGCCACTGAAGCTTTCTTT. Translating gives CASSPWGGRATEAFF.

This clone was recorded a few times. The chain has TRBV19 and TRBJ1-5, with D perhaps matching TRBD1 (6 bases). The germline V gene has CDR1 LNHDA and CDR2 SQIVND (reference sequence). The CDR3 is made up of 15 amino acids. V was clipped by 7 bases and J by 2 bases, with 15 bases between them. CDR3 region: CASKQGEGGNQPQHF. CDR3 nucleotides: TGTGCCAGTAAACAGGGCGAGGGGGGCAATCAGCCCCAGCATTTT. Filled out from reference TRBV19 and TRBJ1-5, the complete variable domain reads DGGITQSPKYLFRKEGQNVTLSCEQNLNHDAMYWYRQDPGQGLRLIYYSQIVNDFQKGDIAEGYSVSREKKESFPLTVTSAQKNPTAFYLCASKQGEGGNQPQHFGDGTRLSIL.